This TCR beta chain was sequenced for a study of shared clonotypes between healthy human individuals. For the study at large: The cohort had a couple of women and three men, ages 18 to 49.

Of note for this clone: The same CDR3 is also encoded by other DNA sequences in this sample.

Assay execution took place at the deep level. Splitting of each subset's genomic DNA was done evenly across several immunoSEQ plates. This table comes from immunoSEQ multiplex PCR, and its TCRdb copy is limited to in-frame clones, with some not included. The table records around 1,000,000 clones, about 80% of them present only once. The CDR3 is made up of 14 amino acids. The germline V and J ends were trimmed by 0 bases and 1 base, with 5 bases remaining between them. Per germline, CDR1 MGHRA and CDR2 YSYEKL. Sample: memory CD4+ T cells from PBMCs. Subset: CD45RA-negative fraction. The receptor was derived from a man between 18 and 29 years old in good health. Some clones in this sample may be carry-over from other donors' samples. This rearrangement joins TRBV4-1 to TRBJ2-3; no reliable D call. The CDR3 nucleotides read TGCGCCAGCAGCCAAGATGGAGGCACAGATACGCAGTATTTT. Protein product: CASSQDGGTDTQYF.